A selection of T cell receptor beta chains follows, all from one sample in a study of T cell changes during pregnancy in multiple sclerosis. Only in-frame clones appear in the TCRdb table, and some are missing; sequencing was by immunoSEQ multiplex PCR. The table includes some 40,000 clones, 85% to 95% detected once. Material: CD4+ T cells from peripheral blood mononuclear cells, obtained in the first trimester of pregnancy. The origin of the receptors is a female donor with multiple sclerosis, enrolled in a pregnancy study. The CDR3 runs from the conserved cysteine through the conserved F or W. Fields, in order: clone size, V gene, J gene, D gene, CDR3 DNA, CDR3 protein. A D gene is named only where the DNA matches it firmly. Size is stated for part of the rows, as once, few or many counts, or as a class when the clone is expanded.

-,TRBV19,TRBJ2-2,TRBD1,TGTGCCAGTAAATTTCGACAGGGCTTTGCCGGGGAGCTGTTTTTT,CASKFRQGFAGELFF
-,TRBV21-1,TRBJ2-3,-,TGTGCCAGCAGCCCACCGGGACTAGCGGGAGTTCCTAGCACAGATACGCAGTATTTT,CASSPPGLAGVPSTDTQYF
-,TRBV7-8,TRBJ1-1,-,TGTGCCAGCAGCGAGGGAGTTCTGGGAAACACTGAAGCTTTCTTT,CASSEGVLGNTEAFF
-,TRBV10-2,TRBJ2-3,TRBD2,TGCGCCAGAAGTGAGGGTAGCGGGAGCGGCACAGATACGCAGTATTTT,CARSEGSGSGTDTQYF
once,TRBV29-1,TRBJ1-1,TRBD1,TGCAGCACCAACGGTGACAGGGGCACGTTGAACACTGAAGCTTTCTTT,CSTNGDRGTLNTEAFF
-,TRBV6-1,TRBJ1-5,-,TGTGCCAGCGGCCTCACGAGGGGCAATCAGCCCCAGCATTTT,CASGLTRGNQPQHF
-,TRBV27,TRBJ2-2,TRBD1,TGTGCCAGCAGTTTAGGGACAGGTGTCACCGGGGAGCTGTTTTTT,CASSLGTGVTGELFF
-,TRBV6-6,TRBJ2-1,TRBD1,TGTGCCGCAGGTGGGGGACAGGGCTATGAGCAGTTCTTC,CAAGGGQGYEQFF
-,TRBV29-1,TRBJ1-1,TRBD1,TGCAGCGGCCGGGGGACAGGGCGGACTGAAGCTTTCTTT,CSGRGTGRTEAFF
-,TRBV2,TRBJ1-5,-,TGTGCCAGCAGTCGAGATAGCAATCAGCCCCAGCATTTT,CASSRDSNQPQHF
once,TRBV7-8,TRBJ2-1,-,TGTGCCAGCTTAGAAGGAGTCACTAAATACAATGAGCAGTTCTTC,CASLEGVTKYNEQFF
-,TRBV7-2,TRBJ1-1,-,TGTGCCAGCAGCTTGGCCGGGAGTAACACTGAAGCTTTCTTT,CASSLAGSNTEAFF
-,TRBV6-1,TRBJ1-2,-,TGTGCCAGCAGTGAAGGGCACAGTCCGAACTATGGCTACACCTTC,CASSEGHSPNYGYTF
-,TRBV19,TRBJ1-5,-,TGTGCCAGTAGTAATATGGCCGTTTATCAGCCCCAGCATTTT,CASSNMAVYQPQHF
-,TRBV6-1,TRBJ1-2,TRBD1,TGTGCCAGCAGTGAAGTTAGACAGGGGCGGCATGGCTACACCTTC,CASSEVRQGRHGYTF
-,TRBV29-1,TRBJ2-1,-,TGCAGCGCTGCTAGGTCTCGACCCAATGAGCAGTTCTTC,CSAARSRPNEQFF
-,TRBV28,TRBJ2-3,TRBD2,TGTGCCAGCAGTTCGGGAGGGGCCCGTAGCACAGATACGCAGTATTTT,CASSSGGARSTDTQYF
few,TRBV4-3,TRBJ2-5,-,TGCGCCAGCAGCCAAGGAGGGAGAGAGACCCAGTACTTC,CASSQGGRETQYF